This T cell receptor beta chain appears in the sequencing data of a study of Graves' ophthalmopathy and Graves' hyperthyroidism. This clonotype was seen many times. Germline-derived CDR1 and CDR2 are MNHEY and SVGAGI. After removal of 7 bases from V and 1 base from J, the junction contained 3 bases not matched to a gene. The CDR3 covers 15 residues. The authors amplified TCR beta CDR3 regions, and they did so from RNA transcripts for repertoire sequencing. First-round RT-PCR employed HTBI primers, with a second-round multiplex PCR after it. TCRdb called the multiplex PCR reads again in MiXCR, with one record for every CDR3 protein. The data show a few hundred thousand distinct CDR3 sequences, with over 15% seen just once and approximately 7% held by the top ten.

This chain joins TRBV6-5 and TRBJ2-2, with TRBD2 matching 10 bases. Material for sequencing was peripheral blood. The receptor's source is a woman between 18 and 29 years old with stable Graves' hyperthyroidism. In nucleotides, the CDR3 is TGTGCCAGCACGTTAGCGGGGGGGAACACCGGGGAGCTGTTTTTT. Protein product: CASTLAGGNTGELFF.